A single sample is the source of the 22 T cell receptor beta chains below, sequenced in a study of T cell responses to AZD1222 COVID-19 vaccine (dated by TCRdb to 2020 to 2022). In light of the paper, this sample's time point label describes: baseline before first vaccination. Library preparation employed the immunoSEQ multiplex PCR assay. As stored in TCRdb, this immuneACCESS dataset retains in-frame rearrangements with V and J assigned. A fraction of the clones does not appear; measured against another copy, unresolved V genes explain less than half of the discrepancy, and the remainder lacks a known reason. This sample holds under 150,000 clones; 90% were observed only once. The ten largest clones take up 1.5% to 2% of the sample. The specimen comprised peripheral blood, sampled on day 0 of AZD1222 vaccination. The receptors were gathered from an adult in good health.

This clone was seen just once. The rearrangement links TRBV18 to TRBJ2-5, with unresolved D. Germline V gene sequence: CDR1 KGHSH, CDR2 LQKENI. Trimming stripped 3 bases from V and 4 bases from J, with 6 bases between. The CDR3 covers 12 residues. Here the CDR3 DNA reads TGTGCCAGCTCACCCATGCGAGAGACCCAGTACTTC. Translation gives CASSPMRETQYF.

In its sample, this clone was seen a few times. V gene TRBV18 combines with J gene TRBJ2-2; 7 bases map to TRBD2. Unmatched junction bases numbered 3, after V lost 2 bases and J lost 0 bases. Germline V gene lookup returns CDR1 KGHSH and CDR2 LQKENI. The CDR3 sequence is 16 residues long. The CDR3 DNA sequence: TGTGCCAGCTCACCAAGGCTAGCGGCGAACACCGGGGAGCTGTTTTTT. Amino acid sequence: CASSPRLAANTGELFF. The variable domain in full, completed from reference TRBV18 and TRBJ2-2, reads NAGVMQNPRHLVRRRGQEARLRCSPMKGHSHVYWYRQLPEEGLKFMVYLQKENIIDESGMPKERFSAEFPKEGPSILRIQQVVRGDSAAYFCASSPRLAANTGELFFGEGSRLTVL.

The V and J genes are TRBV2 and TRBJ1-2, with TRBD1 matching 7 bases. V shed 5 bases and J 4 bases; nucleotides not matched to a gene: 7. This CDR3 is built from 14 residues. Germline CDR1 reads SNHLY; CDR2 reads FYNNEI. The CDR3 DNA is TGTGCCAGCAGTCAAACACAGGGGTCCTATGGCTACACCTTC. Translated: CASSQTQGSYGYTF.

This clone was seen only once. This chain connects TRBV9 to TRBJ2-1; a possible D gene is TRBD2 (6 bases). The CDR3 is made up of 15 amino acids. From germline, CDR1 is SGDLS and CDR2 YYNGEE. V was trimmed by 5 bases and J by 5 bases, leaving 17 bases between them. CDR3 DNA: TGTGCCAGCAGTCCCGGGGGTCTAGAAAACAATGAGCAGTTCTTC. Translating gives CASSPGGLENNEQFF.

The chain links TRBV5-6 to TRBJ2-5; D is tentatively TRBD1 or TRBD2 (6 bases each). The CDR3 consists of 13 residues. The V gene's germline CDR1 is SGHDT and CDR2 YYEEEE. V was shortened by 6 bases and J by 4 bases, with 13 bases between the two germline ends. CDR3 DNA: TGTGCCAGCATCAGAGGGGGGAGAGAGACCCAGTACTTC. It codes for CASIRGGRETQYF.

V gene TRBV28 combines with J gene TRBJ2-3; 12 bases map to TRBD2. With 5 bases clipped from V and 0 bases from J, the junction kept 3 bases outside the gene matches. CDR1 is MDHEN and CDR2 is SYDVKM in the germline V gene. This CDR3 comprises 16 residues. Here the CDR3 reads CASSLGTSGSTDTQYF. CDR3 in DNA: TGTGCCAGCAGTCTTGGGACTAGCGGGAGCACAGATACGCAGTATTTT.

The rearrangement uses TRBV19 and TRBJ2-1, with 12 bases identical to TRBD2. Germline loops: CDR1 LNHDA, CDR2 SQIVND (reference sequence). The CDR3 length is 17 residues. Trimming removed 0 bases from V and 6 bases from J; junction bases left unmatched: 6. In nucleotides, the CDR3 is TGTGCCAGTAGTATAGACCCGACTAGCGGGAGTATCAATGAGCAGTTCTTC. It specifies CASSIDPTSGSINEQFF.

This clone has only one observation. V is TRBV7-2 and J is TRBJ2-4, with D possibly matching TRBD2 (6 bases). CDR1 and CDR2 from the germline V gene are SGHTA and FQGNSA. The germline V and J ends were trimmed by 8 bases and 0 bases, with 8 bases remaining between them. The CDR3 covers 13 residues. DNA for the CDR3: TGTGCCAGCGCGGGGACAGCCAAAAACATTCAGTACTTC. Encoded protein: CASAGTAKNIQYF.

The chain joins TRBV5-6 to TRBJ2-3; D may be TRBD1 (6 bases). The V and J ends lost 3 bases and 2 bases respectively, with 7 bases between them. CDR1 and CDR2 from the germline V gene are SGHDT and YYEEEE. This CDR3 has 13 amino acids. CDR3 residues: CASSSGDTDTQYF. The CDR3 DNA follows: TGTGCCAGCAGCTCAGGGGACACAGATACGCAGTATTTT.

The V call is TRBV24-1, the J call TRBJ1-2; the D gene is possibly TRBD1 (6 bases). The CDR3 totals 17 residues. CDR1 and CDR2 (germline): KGHDR, SFDVKD. The ends were cut back, 0 bases at V and 6 bases at J, with 19 bases in the middle. CDR3 nucleotide sequence: TGTGCCACCAGTGATTTGGGGGGGCACAACACCTTTGATGGCTACACCTTC. Its translation: CATSDLGGHNTFDGYTF.

This chain connects TRBV14 to TRBJ1-5, with 7 bases fitting TRBD1. The CDR3 runs 15 residues. CDR1 is SGHDN, CDR2 FVKESK, per germline. J was trimmed by 1 base and V by 4 bases; bases with no gene match: 4. The CDR3 region is CASSPGQASNQPQHF. CDR3 nucleotides: TGTGCCAGCAGCCCTGGACAGGCGAGCAATCAGCCCCAGCATTTT.

The chain employs TRBV23-1 and TRBJ2-3, with D possibly matching TRBD2 (6 bases). TRBV23-1 is assigned to the ORF class and has an uncertain function. Trimming stripped 3 bases from V and 11 bases from J, with 21 bases between. The CDR3 has 15 amino acids. CDR3 DNA sequence: TGCGCCAGCAGTCACCCCGCGGTAGCGGAACTGAAGCAGTATTTT. This gives the protein CASSHPAVAELKQYF.

V usage is TRBV5-6 and J usage is TRBJ1-3; the D gene is possibly TRBD1 (6 bases). Trimming shortened V by 1 base and J by 4 bases, and 15 bases separated the two germline ends. Germline values: CDR1 SGHDT, CDR2 YYEEEE. This CDR3 has 16 residues. CDR3 protein: CASSLYGNREGNTIYF. The CDR3 DNA sequence: TGTGCCAGCAGCTTGTACGGAAACAGGGAGGGAAACACCATATATTTT.

CDR3 protein: CATSRDRGNNSPLHF. The DNA of the CDR3 is TGTGCCACCAGCAGAGACAGGGGGAATAATTCACCCCTCCACTTT. This sequence joins TRBV15 and TRBJ1-6; TRBD1 aligns across 7 bases. Germline loops: CDR1 LNHNV, CDR2 YYDKDF (reference sequence). The CDR3 extends over 15 amino acids. J lost 5 bases, V lost 0 bases, and 1 base had no gene match.

This clone was counted a few times. This rearrangement joins TRBV6-6 to TRBJ2-7; D might be TRBD1 or TRBD2, each matching 6 bases. Germline V CDR1 and CDR2: MNHNY, SVGAGI (reference sequence). The ends were cut back, 4 bases at V and 3 bases at J, with 13 bases in the middle. The CDR3 sequence is 14 residues long. The CDR3 bases are TGTGCCAGCAGTTGGGGGGCAGAACACTACGAGCAGTACTTC. Translating gives CASSWGAEHYEQYF.

CDR3 bases: TGTGCCAGCAGCGTAGAAGGGATAGATACGCAGTATTTT. Translated: CASSVEGIDTQYF. The rearrangement joins TRBV9 to TRBJ2-3, with D uncertain. Germline assignment: CDR1 SGDLS and CDR2 YYNGEE. There are 13 residues in the CDR3. The V and J ends lost 0 bases and 5 bases respectively, with 7 bases between them.

This chain links TRBV15 with TRBJ2-7, with D possibly called TRBD1 or TRBD2 (5 bases each). The germline gives CDR1 LNHNV, CDR2 YYDKDF (reference sequence). This CDR3 contains 17 residues. With 0 bases removed from V and 3 bases from J, the gap between germline ends came to 18 bases. CDR3 nucleotide sequence: TGTGCCACCAGCAGAGATTATGGGACCACCTCGGGCTACGAGCAGTACTTC. This encodes CATSRDYGTTSGYEQYF.

The chain carries TRBV29-1 and TRBJ2-7; perhaps TRBD2 as D (6 bases). V lost 3 bases and J lost 3, with 9 bases in between. The CDR3 loop spans 12 amino acids. In germline, CDR1 is SQVTM, CDR2 ANQGSEA. The CDR3 DNA reads as TGCAGCGTTGATGGGCGGGACTACGAGCAGTACTTC. It translates to CSVDGRDYEQYF.

The chain links TRBV12-5 to TRBJ2-5; possibly TRBD2 for D (5 bases). The CDR3 runs 16 residues. The V end was cut by 3 bases, the J end by 3 bases, with 17 bases between. Germline CDR1 reads LGHNT; CDR2 reads FRNRAP. CDR3 nucleotide sequence: TGTGCTAGTGGTTTCGGAGGAGGTAACTACAAAGAGACCCAGTACTTC. It encodes CASGFGGGNYKETQYF.

The chain joins TRBV29-1 to TRBJ2-1, with 9 bases that match TRBD1. This CDR3 region has 14 residues. Germline values: CDR1 SQVTM, CDR2 ANQGSEA. Trimming took 2 bases from V and 9 from J; bases not matched to a gene: 8. The CDR3 spells CSVETGGVGGEQFF. The DNA of the CDR3 is TGCAGCGTTGAAACAGGGGGCGTTGGCGGTGAGCAGTTCTTC.

The chain joins TRBV19 to TRBJ1-1; no clear D gene. Trimming cost V 8 bases and J 0 bases, with 13 bases left between them. Germline CDR1 and CDR2: LNHDA and SQIVND (reference sequence). The CDR3 totals 14 residues. The CDR3 sequence is CASAHRAMNTEAFF. Written as DNA, the CDR3 is TGTGCCAGTGCCCACAGAGCAATGAACACTGAAGCTTTCTTT. The variable domain in full, completed from reference TRBV19 and TRBJ1-1, reads DGGITQSPKYLFRKEGQNVTLSCEQNLNHDAMYWYRQDPGQGLRLIYYSQIVNDFQKGDIAEGYSVSREKKESFPLTVTSAQKNPTAFYLCASAHRAMNTEAFFGQGTRLTVV.

The rearrangement links TRBV6-6 to TRBJ1-1, with 12 bases fitting TRBD1. CDR3 size: 17 residues. Per the germline V gene, CDR1 is MNHNY and CDR2 is SVGAGI (reference sequence). The ends lost 5 bases at V and 2 bases at J; junction bases unmatched: 9. The CDR3: CASSQPGQGAFNTEAFF. The CDR3 DNA reads TGTGCCAGCAGTCAGCCGGGACAGGGGGCTTTCAACACTGAAGCTTTCTTT.